Below are 13 T cell receptor beta chains sequenced from a single sample in a study of OX40 agonist ivuxolimab in advanced cancers. Clones were sequenced by immunoSEQ multiplex PCR, and TCRdb holds only the in-frame ones, with some missing. The table records about 120,000 clones, over 75% of them present only once. The sample consisted of CD4+ or CD8+ T cells sorted from blood, taken in a trial of the OX40 agonist ivuxolimab. The receptors come from an adult with an advanced solid tumor such as melanoma, head and neck, liver or kidney cancer.

The CDR3 spells CASSPGQGNIQYF. CDR3 nucleotide sequence: TGCGCCAGCAGCCCGGGACAGGGAAACATTCAGTACTTC. V is TRBV4-1 and J is TRBJ2-4, with 9 nucleotides matching TRBD1. The junction had 1 base not matched to a gene; V was cut back by 4 bases and J by 6 bases. The germline gives CDR1 MGHRA, CDR2 YSYEKL. The CDR3 consists of 13 residues.

The chain couples TRBV6-5 to TRBJ1-6, with D possibly TRBD1 on 6 matching bases. This CDR3 is 14 amino acids long. Germline V lookup: CDR1 MNHEY, CDR2 SVGAGI. The V gene lost 0 bases and the J gene lost 10 bases, with 10 bases spanning the gap. The CDR3 is CASSYSLQGSPLHF. In nucleotides, the CDR3 is TGTGCCAGCAGTTACTCCCTTCAGGGGTCACCCCTCCACTTT.

The chain joins TRBV7-2 to TRBJ2-5; 8 nucleotides align to TRBD2. Germline CDR1 SGHTA, CDR2 FQGNSA. The CDR3 has 14 amino acids. V shed 5 bases, J shed 5 bases, and the junction held 7 bases outside the gene matches. The CDR3 DNA sequence: TGTGCCAGCAGCCTGGGACTAGGGGGGGAGACCCAGTACTTC. It specifies CASSLGLGGETQYF. The full variable domain, rest sourced from reference TRBV7-2 and TRBJ2-5, is GAGVSQSPSNKVTEKGKDVELRCDPISGHTALYWYRQSLGQGLEFLIYFQGNSAPDKSGLPSDRFSAERTGGSVSTLTIQRTQQEDSAVYLCASSLGLGGETQYFGPGTRLLVL.

This chain connects TRBV6-5 to TRBJ1-5; unclear D gene. CDR3 length: 12 residues. V gave up 7 bases and J gave up 1 base, with 5 bases separating them. Germline V gene sequence: CDR1 MNHEY, CDR2 SVGAGI. For the CDR3, the DNA is TGTGCCAGCACGTTGAGCAATCAGCCCCAGCATTTT. Encoded protein: CASTLSNQPQHF.

V is TRBV7-3 and J is TRBJ2-5, with D unclear. This CDR3 has 13 residues. Trimming removed 5 bases at V and 1 base at J, with 8 bases between. CDR1 and CDR2 (germline): SGHTA, FQGTGA. DNA for the CDR3: TGTGCCAGCAGCAAACAGACCCAAGAGACCCAGTACTTC. Translating gives CASSKQTQETQYF.

This chain links TRBV6-5 with TRBJ2-7, with D perhaps TRBD1 or TRBD2 (5 bases each). V was trimmed by 5 bases and J by 2 bases, leaving 10 bases between them. The CDR3 length is 13 residues. Germline loops: CDR1 MNHEY, CDR2 SVGAGI. The CDR3 nucleotides are TGTGCCAGCAGTGGGGACGGTCCCTACGAGCAGTACTTC. This sequence encodes CASSGDGPYEQYF.

V usage is TRBV5-4 and J usage is TRBJ1-2; possibly TRBD1 for D (5 bases). This CDR3 has 14 amino acids. Germline values: CDR1 SGHNT, CDR2 YYREEE (reference sequence). V lost 4 bases and J lost 4, with 14 bases in between. CDR3 region: CASSHRQLFYGYTF. CDR3 in DNA: TGTGCCAGCAGCCATCGACAGCTATTCTATGGCTACACCTTC.

This clone was recorded only once. The chain joins TRBV6-6 to TRBJ2-3, with D hard to call. The CDR3 has 16 amino acids. V lost 0 bases and J lost 1, with 11 bases in between. Germline V lookup: CDR1 MNHNY, CDR2 SVGAGI (reference sequence). The CDR3 spells CASSYSETAGTDTQYF. In DNA, the CDR3 is TGTGCCAGCAGTTACTCGGAGACGGCCGGCACAGATACGCAGTATTTT.

The chain joins TRBV18 to TRBJ2-2; 8 bases are a match to TRBD1. With V trimmed by 4 bases and J by 7 bases, 5 bases remained unmatched. From germline, CDR1 is KGHSH and CDR2 LQKENI. The CDR3 spans 14 residues. The CDR3 coding sequence is TGTGCCAGCTCACAGGGACAGGTGGACGGGGAGCTGTTTTTT. This gives the protein CASSQGQVDGELFF.

The rearrangement uses TRBV11-2 and TRBJ2-6; no definite D call. Trimming took off 5 bases at V and 0 bases at J, with 8 bases between the two ends. Germline values: CDR1 SGHAT, CDR2 FQNNGV. The CDR3 is made up of 15 amino acids. For the CDR3, the DNA is TGTGCCAGCAGCCTCGGTGTCTCTGGGGCCAACGTCCTGACTTTC. The encoded protein is CASSLGVSGANVLTF.

This clone was recorded once. The V gene is TRBV4-3, the J gene TRBJ1-2; D unclear. This CDR3 is 15 amino acids long. From germline, CDR1 is LGHNA and CDR2 YSLEER. The ends were cut back, 6 bases at V and 0 bases at J, with 14 bases in the middle. This CDR3 is CASSETRLANYGYTF. The CDR3 nucleotides are TGCGCCAGCAGTGAAACACGTCTGGCTAACTATGGCTACACCTTC.

The chain carries TRBV18 and TRBJ2-4, with D possibly being TRBD1 (6 bases). The CDR3 length is 16 residues. V lost 4 bases to trimming and J lost 0 bases, with 13 bases between them. Germline CDR1 and CDR2: KGHSH and LQKENI. The CDR3 is CASSQPDSLAKNIQYF. CDR3 DNA: TGTGCCAGCTCACAACCGGACAGCCTAGCCAAAAACATTCAGTACTTC.

The V call is TRBV19, the J call TRBJ1-5, with D possibly being TRBD1 (6 bases). The germline gives CDR1 LNHDA, CDR2 SQIVND (reference sequence). The CDR3 runs to 16 residues. The germline V and J ends were trimmed by 2 bases and 5 bases, with 16 bases remaining between them. CDR3 sequence (DNA): TGTGCCAGTAGTATACCTCCTTACAGGGTGGATCAGCCCCAGCATTTT. This gives the protein CASSIPPYRVDQPQHF.